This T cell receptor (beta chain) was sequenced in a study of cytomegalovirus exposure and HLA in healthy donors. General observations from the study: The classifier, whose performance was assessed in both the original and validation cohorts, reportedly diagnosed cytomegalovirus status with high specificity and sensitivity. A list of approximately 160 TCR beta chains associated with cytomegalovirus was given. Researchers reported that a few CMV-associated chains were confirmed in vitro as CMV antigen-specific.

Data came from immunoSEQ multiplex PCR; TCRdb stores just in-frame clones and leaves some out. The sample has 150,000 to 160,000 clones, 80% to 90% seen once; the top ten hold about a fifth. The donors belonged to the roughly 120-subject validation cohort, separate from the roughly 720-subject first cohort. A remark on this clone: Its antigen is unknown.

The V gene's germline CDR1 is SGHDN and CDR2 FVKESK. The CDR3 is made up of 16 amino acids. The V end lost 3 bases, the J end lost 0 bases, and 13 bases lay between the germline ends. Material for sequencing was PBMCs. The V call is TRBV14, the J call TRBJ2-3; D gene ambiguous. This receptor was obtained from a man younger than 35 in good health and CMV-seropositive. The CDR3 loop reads CASSQASYLSTDTQYF. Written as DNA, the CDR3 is TGTGCCAGCAGCCAGGCTTCATATCTTAGCACAGATACGCAGTATTTT.